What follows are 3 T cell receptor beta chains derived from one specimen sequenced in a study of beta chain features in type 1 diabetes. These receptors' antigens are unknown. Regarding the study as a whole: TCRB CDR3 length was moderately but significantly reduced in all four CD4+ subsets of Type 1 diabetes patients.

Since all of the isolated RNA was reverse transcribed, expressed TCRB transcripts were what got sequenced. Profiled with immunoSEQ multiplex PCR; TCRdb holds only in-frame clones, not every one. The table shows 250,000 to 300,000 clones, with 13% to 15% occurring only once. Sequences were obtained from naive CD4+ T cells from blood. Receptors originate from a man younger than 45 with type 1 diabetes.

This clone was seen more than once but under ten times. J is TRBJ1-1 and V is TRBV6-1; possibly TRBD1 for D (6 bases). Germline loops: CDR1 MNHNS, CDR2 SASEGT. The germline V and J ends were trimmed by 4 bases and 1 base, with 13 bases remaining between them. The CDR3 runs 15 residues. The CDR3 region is CASSAAETGNTEAFF. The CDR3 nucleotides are TGTGCCAGCAGTGCAGCAGAGACAGGGAACACTGAAGCTTTCTTT.

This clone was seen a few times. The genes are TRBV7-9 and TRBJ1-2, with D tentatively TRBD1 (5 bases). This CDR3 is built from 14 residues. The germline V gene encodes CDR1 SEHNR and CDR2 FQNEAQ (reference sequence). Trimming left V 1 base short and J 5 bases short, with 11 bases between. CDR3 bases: TGTGCCAGCAGCTTAGGGGGACTCGTGTATGGCTACACCTTC. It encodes CASSLGGLVYGYTF.

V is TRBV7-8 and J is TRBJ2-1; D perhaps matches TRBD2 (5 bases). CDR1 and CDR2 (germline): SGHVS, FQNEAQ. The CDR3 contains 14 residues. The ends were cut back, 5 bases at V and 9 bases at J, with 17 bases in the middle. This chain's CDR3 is CASSGNRGLTEQFF. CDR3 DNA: TGTGCCAGCAGCGGTAATCGCGGACTCACTGAGCAGTTCTTC.